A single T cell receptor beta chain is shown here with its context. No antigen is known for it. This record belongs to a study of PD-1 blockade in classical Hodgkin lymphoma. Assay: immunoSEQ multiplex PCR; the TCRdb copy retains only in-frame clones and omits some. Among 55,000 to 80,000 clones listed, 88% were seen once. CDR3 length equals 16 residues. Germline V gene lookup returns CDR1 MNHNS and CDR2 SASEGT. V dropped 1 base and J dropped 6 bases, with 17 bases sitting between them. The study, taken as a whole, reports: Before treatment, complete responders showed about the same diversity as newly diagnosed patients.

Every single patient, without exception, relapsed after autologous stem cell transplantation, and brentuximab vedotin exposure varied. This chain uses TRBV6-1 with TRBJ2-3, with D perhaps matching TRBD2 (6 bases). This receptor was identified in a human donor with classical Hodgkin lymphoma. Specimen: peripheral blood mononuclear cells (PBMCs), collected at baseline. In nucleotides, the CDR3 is TGTGCCAGCAGTGAAGAGGGGATAGCGGTGGTGGATACGCAGTATTTT. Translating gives CASSEEGIAVVDTQYF.